This paragraph covers one T cell receptor (beta chain) sequence. Its antigen is as yet unknown. Caucasian adults living in Nashville, Tennessee, provided all samples. Partitioning of CD4+ cells yielded a CD45RA+ naive subset and a CD45RA-negative memory subset. This entry belongs to a study of shared clonotypes between healthy human individuals. Whole-study findings and limits: The authors expected sequencing depth to affect clonotype sharing among donors.

Libraries were prepared by immunoSEQ multiplex PCR; TCRdb keeps only in-frame clonotypes and omits some of them. The data contain around 700,000 clones, around 72% of them singletons. The germline CDR1 and CDR2 sequences are SGHTA and FQGNSA. The CDR3 is made up of 17 amino acids. After removal of 5 bases from V and 3 bases from J, the junction contained 9 bases not matched to a gene. This rearrangement joins TRBV7-2 to TRBJ2-2; 10 bases are a match to TRBD2. The receptor's source is a woman in her 30s in good health. Sequencing was carried out using memory CD4+ T cells sorted from blood. Indicated subset: CD45RA-negative fraction. CDR3 amino acids: CASSPSSGRGHTGELFF. The DNA for the CDR3 is TGTGCCAGCAGCCCATCAAGCGGGAGGGGACACACCGGGGAGCTGTTTTTT.